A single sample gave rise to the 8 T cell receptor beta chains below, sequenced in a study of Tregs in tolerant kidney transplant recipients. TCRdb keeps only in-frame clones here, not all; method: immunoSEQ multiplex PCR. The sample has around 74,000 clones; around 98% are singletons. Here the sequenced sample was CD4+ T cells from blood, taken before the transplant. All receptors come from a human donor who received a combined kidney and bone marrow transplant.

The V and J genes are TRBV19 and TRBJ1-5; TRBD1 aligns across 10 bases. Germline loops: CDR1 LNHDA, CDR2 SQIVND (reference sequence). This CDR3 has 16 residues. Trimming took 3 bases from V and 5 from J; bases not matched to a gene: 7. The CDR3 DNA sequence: TGTGCCAGTAGTATCGGACAGGGGGATCCCTATCAGCCCCAGCATTTT. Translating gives CASSIGQGDPYQPQHF.

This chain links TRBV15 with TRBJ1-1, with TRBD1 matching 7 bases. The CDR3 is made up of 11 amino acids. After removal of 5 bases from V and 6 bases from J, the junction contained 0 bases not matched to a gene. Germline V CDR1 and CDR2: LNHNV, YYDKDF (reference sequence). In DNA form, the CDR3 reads TGTGCCACCAGCGACAGGGCTGAAGCTTTCTTT. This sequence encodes CATSDRAEAFF.

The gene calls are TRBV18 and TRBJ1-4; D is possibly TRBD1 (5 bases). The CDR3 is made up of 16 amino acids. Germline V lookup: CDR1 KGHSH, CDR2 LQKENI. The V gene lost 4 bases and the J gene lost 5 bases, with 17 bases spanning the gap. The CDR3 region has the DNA TGTGCCAGCTCACGAAGAGGAGGGGATGGGAATGAAAAACTGTTTTTT. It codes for CASSRRGGDGNEKLFF.

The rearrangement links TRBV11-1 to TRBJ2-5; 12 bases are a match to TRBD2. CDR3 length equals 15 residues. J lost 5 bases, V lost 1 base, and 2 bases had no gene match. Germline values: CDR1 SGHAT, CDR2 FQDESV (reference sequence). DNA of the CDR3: TGTGCCAGCAGCTTAGGACTAGCGGGGGACGAGACCCAGTACTTC. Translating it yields CASSLGLAGDETQYF.

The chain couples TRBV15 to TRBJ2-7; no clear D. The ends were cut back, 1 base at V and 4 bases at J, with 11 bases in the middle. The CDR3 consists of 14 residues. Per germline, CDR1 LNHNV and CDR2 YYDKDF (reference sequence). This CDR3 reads CATSRADTVYEQYF. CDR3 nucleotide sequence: TGTGCCACCAGCAGAGCAGACACAGTATACGAGCAGTACTTC.

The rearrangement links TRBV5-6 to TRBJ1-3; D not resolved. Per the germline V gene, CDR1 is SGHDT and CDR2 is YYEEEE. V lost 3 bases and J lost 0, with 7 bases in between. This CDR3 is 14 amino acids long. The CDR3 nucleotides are TGTGCCAGCAGCTCGCGGAGCTCTGGAAACACCATATATTTT. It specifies CASSSRSSGNTIYF.

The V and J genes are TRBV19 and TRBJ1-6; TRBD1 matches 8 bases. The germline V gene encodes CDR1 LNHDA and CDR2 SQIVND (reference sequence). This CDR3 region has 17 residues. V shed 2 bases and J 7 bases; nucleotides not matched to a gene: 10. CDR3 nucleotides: TGTGCCAGTAGTATACTTCAGGGGGCGTCCTGGAATTCACCCCTCCACTTT. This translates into CASSILQGASWNSPLHF.

The CDR3 DNA is TGTGCCAGCAGTACCAGACAGGGCGCCCAAGAGACCCAGTACTTC. It yields the protein CASSTRQGAQETQYF. The rearrangement joins TRBV27 to TRBJ2-5, with 7 bases identical to TRBD1. The germline gives CDR1 MNHEY, CDR2 SMNVEV (reference sequence). Trimming removed 5 bases from V and 1 base from J; junction bases left unmatched: 7. CDR3 size: 15 residues.